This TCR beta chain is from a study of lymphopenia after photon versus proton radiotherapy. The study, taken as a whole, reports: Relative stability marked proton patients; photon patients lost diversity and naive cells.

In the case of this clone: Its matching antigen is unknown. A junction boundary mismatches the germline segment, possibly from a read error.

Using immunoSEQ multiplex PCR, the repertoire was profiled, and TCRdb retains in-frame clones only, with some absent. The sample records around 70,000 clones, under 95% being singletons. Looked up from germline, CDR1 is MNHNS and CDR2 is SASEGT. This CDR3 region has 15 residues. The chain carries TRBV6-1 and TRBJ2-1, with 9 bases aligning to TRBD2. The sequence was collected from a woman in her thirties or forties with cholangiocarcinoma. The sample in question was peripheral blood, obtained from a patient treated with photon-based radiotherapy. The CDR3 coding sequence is TGTGCCAGCAGGGAAGCGGGGGGCTGGGGCAATGAGCAGTTCTTC. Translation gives CASREAGGWGNEQFF.